These T cell receptor beta chains were read from a single sample in a study of T cells in Graves' hyperthyroidism and ophthalmopathy. TCRdb re-called the multiplex PCR reads through MiXCR, storing one row per CDR3 protein. The sample has roughly 240,000 distinct CDR3 sequences; approximately 25% are singletons. Sequencing was carried out using blood. The receptors here all came from a woman aged 40 to 55 with Graves' ophthalmopathy. Both conserved end residues are trimmed from each CDR3.

v_call cdr3_aa
TRBV27 ASSTGPIHEQY
TRBV12-3/TRBV12-4 ASSLGGAVQY
TRBV12-3/TRBV12-4 ASSWTSGGYEQY
TRBV19 ASNMGRGSQETQY
TRBV28 ASSLIGTGDTEAF
TRBV6-1 ASSGGASSLAPLH
TRBV5-1 ASSLGLSRAYEQY
TRBV30 AWSVYFGQETQY
TRBV19 ASSTGQGMNTEAF
TRBV2 ASSTRDSRQPQH
TRBV7-3 ASSLSDLNTEAF
TRBV2 ASSEWGNYGNTIY
TRBV6-1 ATNGDRNYGYT
TRBV6-1 ASRGRDYEQY
TRBV11-1 ASRPQQGSNYGYT
TRBV6-2/TRBV6-3 ASSYFTQPQH
TRBV28 ASSFLDQPQH
TRBV5-1 ASSLYPGAEAF
TRBV7-8 ASSSGAGTGELF
TRBV6-1 ASIKGEGLETQY
TRBV6-5 ASLTRVERVIYEQY
TRBV12-5 ASGSGTGQPYEQY
TRBV6-2/TRBV6-3 ASSYRGHYEQY
TRBV28 ASLEAGGRDETQY
TRBV9 ASSPQGFGGELF
TRBV12-3/TRBV12-4 ASRMGQSNQPQH
TRBV7-8 ASSLVVFAVNTGELF
TRBV28 ASSLGPSEY
TRBV6-2/TRBV6-3 ASSYSISWDSYTEAF
TRBV12-3/TRBV12-4 ASRRDIAGVPGELF
TRBV6-2/TRBV6-3 ASSYTTGAGSSYEQY
TRBV20-1 SAVTGGAETEAF
TRBV6-1 ASSPTSGSAYEQY
TRBV18 ASSRDRGNEQY
TRBV7-3 ASSLLAGGRTDTQY
TRBV3-1 ASSPPPRLAGGETQY
TRBV27 ASGRTQNTGELF
TRBV13 ASRSDSNYGYT
TRBV6-4 ASSETSGRGETQY
TRBV29-1 SVEETRTGSEQY
TRBV3-1 ASSQTLGQGRFYGYT
TRBV27 ASTSTGGGNQPQH
TRBV12-3/TRBV12-4 ASSPGEWTSGDYYEQY
TRBV19 ASSIRERGYT
TRBV20-1 SARAGGQETQY
TRBV20-1 SARGGRETQY
TRBV6-5 ATYLRAGNIQY
TRBV7-2 ASSGTDNYGYT
TRBV6-5 ASSFRAFGMNTEAF
TRBV11-1 ASSLITGVLTDEQY
TRBV4-1 ASSKGWDQPQH
TRBV29-1 SVEDLSRGYEQY
TRBV15 ATSLGLAGLETQY
TRBV9 ASSPRGDGMAYEQY
TRBV6-2/TRBV6-3 ASSYLAGVGETQY
TRBV7-2 ASSPAWGGQGTQY
TRBV27 ASRSQGGAYEQY
TRBV5-1 ASSQTGGGYEQY
TRBV13 ASSPFSDSSYEQY
TRBV5-1 ASSESGQGNQPQH